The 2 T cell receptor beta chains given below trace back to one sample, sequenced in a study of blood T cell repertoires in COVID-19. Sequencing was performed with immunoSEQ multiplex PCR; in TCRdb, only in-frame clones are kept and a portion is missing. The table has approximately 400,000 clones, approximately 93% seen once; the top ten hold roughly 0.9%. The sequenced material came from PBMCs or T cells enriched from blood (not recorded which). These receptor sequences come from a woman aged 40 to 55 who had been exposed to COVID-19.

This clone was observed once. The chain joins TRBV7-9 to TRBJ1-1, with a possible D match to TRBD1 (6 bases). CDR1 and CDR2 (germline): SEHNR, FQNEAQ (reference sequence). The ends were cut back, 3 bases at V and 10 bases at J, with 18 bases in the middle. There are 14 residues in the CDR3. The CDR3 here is CASSFQGLATSAFF. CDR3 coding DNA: TGTGCCAGCAGCTTCCAGGGGTTAGCAACGTCAGCTTTCTTT. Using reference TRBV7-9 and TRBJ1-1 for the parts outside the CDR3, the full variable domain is DTGVSQNPRHKITKRGQNVTFRCDPISEHNRLYWYRQTLGQGPEFLTYFQNEAQLEKSRLLSDRFSAERPKGSFSTLEIQRTEQGDSAMYLCASSFQGLATSAFFGQGTRLTVV.

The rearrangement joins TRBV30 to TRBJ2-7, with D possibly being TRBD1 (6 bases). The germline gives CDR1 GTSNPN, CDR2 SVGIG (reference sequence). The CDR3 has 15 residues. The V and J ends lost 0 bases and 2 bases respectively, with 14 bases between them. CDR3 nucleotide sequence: TGTGCCTGGAGTGTATATGGGGGCCCTACCTACGAGCAGTACTTC. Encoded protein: CAWSVYGGPTYEQYF.